This T cell receptor beta chain came from a study of blood T cell repertoires in COVID-19. For the study at large: Sites in the United States, Italy and Spain provided acute and convalescent COVID-19 samples. From T cells, B-cell-depleted T cells, or PBMCs came the material, which was cDNA or gDNA.

This clone was observed a handful of times. Germline trimming cut 4 bases from V and 3 bases from J; bases unmatched to any gene: 8. From germline, CDR1 is LNHDA and CDR2 SQIVND (reference sequence). The CDR3 is 16 residues long. In the source study's methods: The assay estimated nucleated cells by amplifying reference gene primers. Some clones are missing from TCRdb's copy, which holds only in-frame ones; the method was immunoSEQ multiplex PCR. That table is the source of V, J and clone size, and D and trimming were worked out from the DNA. The sample holds 190,000 or so clones, around nine tenths seen once.

The TCR originated in a man between 60 and 70 years old who had recovered from COVID-19. J is TRBJ2-7 and V is TRBV19; 11 bases map to TRBD2. The sequenced sample consisted of peripheral blood. The CDR3 is CASSKPLTSGDYEQYF. The CDR3, as DNA: TGTGCCAGTAGTAAGCCCCTGACTAGCGGGGACTACGAGCAGTACTTC. The full variable domain, completed using reference TRBV19 and TRBJ2-7, is DGGITQSPKYLFRKEGQNVTLSCEQNLNHDAMYWYRQDPGQGLRLIYYSQIVNDFQKGDIAEGYSVSREKKESFPLTVTSAQKNPTAFYLCASSKPLTSGDYEQYFGPGTRLTVT.